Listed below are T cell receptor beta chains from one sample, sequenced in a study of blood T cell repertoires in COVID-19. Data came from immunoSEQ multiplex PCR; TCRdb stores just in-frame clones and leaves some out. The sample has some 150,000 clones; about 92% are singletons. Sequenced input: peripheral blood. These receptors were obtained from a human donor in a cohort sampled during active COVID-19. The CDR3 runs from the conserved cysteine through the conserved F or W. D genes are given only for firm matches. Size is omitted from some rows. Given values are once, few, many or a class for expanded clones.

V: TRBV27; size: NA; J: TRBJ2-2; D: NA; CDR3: CASRLGRNTGELFF; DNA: TGTGCCAGCAGGCTTGGGCGGAACACCGGGGAGCTGTTTTTT
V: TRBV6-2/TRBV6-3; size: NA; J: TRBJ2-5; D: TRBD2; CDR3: CASSYGRGDQETQYF; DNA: TGTGCCAGCAGTTACGGGCGGGGGGACCAAGAGACCCAGTACTTC
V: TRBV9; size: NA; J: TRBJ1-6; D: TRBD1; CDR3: CASSAGDRLSSPLHF; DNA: TGTGCCAGCAGCGCCGGGGACAGATTAAGCTCACCCCTCCACTTT
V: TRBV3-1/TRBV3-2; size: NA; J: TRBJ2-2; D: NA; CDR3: CASSLSSTGELFF; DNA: TGTGCCAGCAGCCTTTCGTCCACCGGGGAGCTGTTTTTT
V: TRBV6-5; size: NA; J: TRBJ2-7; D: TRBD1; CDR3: CASSYGQENYEQYF; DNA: TGTGCCAGCAGTTACGGACAGGAAAACTACGAGCAGTACTTC
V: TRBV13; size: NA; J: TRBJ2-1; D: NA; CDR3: CASSPRGLSNEQFF; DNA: TGTGCCAGCAGCCCCCGAGGCTTAAGTAATGAGCAGTTCTTC
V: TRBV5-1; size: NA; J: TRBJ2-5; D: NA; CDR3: CASSSGTLQETQYF; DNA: TGCGCCAGCAGCTCCGGGACTCTTCAAGAGACCCAGTACTTC
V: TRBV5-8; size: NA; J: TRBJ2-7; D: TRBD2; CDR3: CASSSPLAGDYEQYF; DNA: TGTGCCAGCAGCAGCCCGTTGGCGGGGGACTACGAGCAGTACTTC
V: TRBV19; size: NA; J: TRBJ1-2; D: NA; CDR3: CASTDSLYGYTF; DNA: TGTGCCAGTACTGACAGCCTTTATGGCTACACCTTC
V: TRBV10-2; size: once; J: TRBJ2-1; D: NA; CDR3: CASSDTNSGFNEQFF; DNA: TGCGCCAGCAGTGATACTAATAGCGGATTCAATGAGCAGTTCTTC
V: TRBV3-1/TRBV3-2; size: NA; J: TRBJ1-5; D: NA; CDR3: CASSQDSRGAYSNQPQHF; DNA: TGTGCCAGCAGCCAAGATAGTAGAGGTGCCTATAGCAATCAGCCCCAGCATTTT
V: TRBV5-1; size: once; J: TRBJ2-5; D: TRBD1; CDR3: CASSQGVRRVQETQYF; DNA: TGCGCCAGCAGCCAGGGGGTTAGGAGAGTACAAGAGACCCAGTACTTC
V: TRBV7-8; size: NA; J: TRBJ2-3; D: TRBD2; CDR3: CASSGGLAPSTDTQYF; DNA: TGTGCCAGCAGCGGGGGACTAGCGCCCAGCACAGATACGCAGTATTTT
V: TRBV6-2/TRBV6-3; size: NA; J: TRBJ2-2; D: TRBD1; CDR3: CASSRGQGAPTGELFF; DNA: TGTGCCAGCAGTCGTGGACAGGGGGCCCCAACCGGGGAGCTGTTTTTT
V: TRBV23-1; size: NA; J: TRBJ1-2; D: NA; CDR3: CASSQSRGVGPNGYTF; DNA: TGCGCCAGCAGTCAATCGCGCGGGGTAGGGCCCAATGGCTACACCTTC
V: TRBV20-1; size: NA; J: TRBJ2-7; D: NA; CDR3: CSFGDSYEQYF; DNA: TGCTCATTCGGAGACTCCTACGAGCAGTACTTC
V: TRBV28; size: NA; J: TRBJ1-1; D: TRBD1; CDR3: CASSPRQGRITEAFF; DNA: TGTGCCAGCAGTCCCCGACAGGGGAGAATCACTGAAGCTTTCTTT
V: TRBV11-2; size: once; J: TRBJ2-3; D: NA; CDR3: CASSLTGTASDTQYF; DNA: TGTGCCAGCAGTCTGACCGGGACTGCCTCCGATACGCAGTATTTT
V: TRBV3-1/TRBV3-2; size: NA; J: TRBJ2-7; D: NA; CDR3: CASSQDSYEQYF; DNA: TGTGCCAGCAGCCAAGATAGTTACGAGCAGTACTTC
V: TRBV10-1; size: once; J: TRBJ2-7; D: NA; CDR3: CASSEGPSTAQYF; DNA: TGCGCCAGCAGTGAGGGTCCCAGTACCGCGCAGTACTTC
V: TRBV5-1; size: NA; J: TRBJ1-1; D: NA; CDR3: CASSLDGGAEAFF; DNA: TGCGCCAGCAGCTTGGACGGAGGAGCTGAAGCTTTCTTT
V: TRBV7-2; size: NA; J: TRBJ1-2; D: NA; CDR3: CASTGQMNYGYTF; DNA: TGTGCCAGCACAGGACAGATGAACTATGGCTACACCTTC
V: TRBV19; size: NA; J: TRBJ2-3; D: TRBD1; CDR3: CASSEGQGQDTQYF; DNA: TGTGCCAGTAGTGAAGGACAGGGCCAAGATACGCAGTATTTT
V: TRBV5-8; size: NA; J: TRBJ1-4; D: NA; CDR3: CASSLGQLNEKLFF; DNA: TGTGCCAGCAGCTTGGGACAGCTTAATGAAAAACTGTTTTTT
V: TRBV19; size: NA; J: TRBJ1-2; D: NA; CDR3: CASSSDSRYYGYTF; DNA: TGTGCCAGTAGTTCGGACAGTCGGTACTATGGCTACACCTTC
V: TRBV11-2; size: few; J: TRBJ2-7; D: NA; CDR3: CASSVFTSGDEQYF; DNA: TGTGCCAGCAGCGTATTCACTAGTGGAGACGAGCAGTACTTC
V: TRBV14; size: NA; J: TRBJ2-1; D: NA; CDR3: CASSLALHHNEQFF; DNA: TGTGCCAGCAGCCTTGCTTTACATCACAATGAGCAGTTCTTC
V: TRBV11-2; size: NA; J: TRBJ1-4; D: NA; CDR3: CASSLMPGLEREKLFF; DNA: TGTGCCAGCAGCTTAATGCCGGGTTTGGAGCGTGAAAAACTGTTTTTT
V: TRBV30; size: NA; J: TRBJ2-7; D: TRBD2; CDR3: CAWSPRGGLNYEQYF; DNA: TGTGCCTGGAGCCCACGCGGGGGGCTTAACTACGAGCAGTACTTC
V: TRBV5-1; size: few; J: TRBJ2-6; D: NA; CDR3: CASSLRVAGSGANVLTF; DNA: TGCGCCAGCAGCTTGCGGGTCGCCGGCTCTGGGGCCAACGTCCTGACTTTC
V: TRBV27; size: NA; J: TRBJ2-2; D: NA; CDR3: CASSLLGANTGELFF; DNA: TGTGCCAGCAGTTTACTAGGGGCGAACACCGGGGAGCTGTTTTTT
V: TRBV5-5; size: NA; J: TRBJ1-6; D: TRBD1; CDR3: CASSLGQGEYSPLHF; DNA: TGTGCCAGCAGCTTGGGACAGGGTGAATATTCACCCCTCCACTTT
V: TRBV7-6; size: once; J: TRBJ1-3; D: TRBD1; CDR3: CASSLGQGGGNTIYF; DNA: TGTGCCAGCAGCCTGGGACAGGGGGGCGGAAACACCATATATTTT
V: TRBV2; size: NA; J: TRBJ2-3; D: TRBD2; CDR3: CASSGGITDTQYF; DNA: TGTGCCAGCAGCGGGGGGATCACAGATACGCAGTATTTT
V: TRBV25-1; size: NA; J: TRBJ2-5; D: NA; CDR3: CASSDWTLQETQYF; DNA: TGTGCCAGCAGTGACTGGACTCTCCAAGAGACCCAGTACTTC
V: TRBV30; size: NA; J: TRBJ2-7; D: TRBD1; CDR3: CAWGQGFSYEQYF; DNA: TGTGCCTGGGGACAGGGATTCTCCTACGAGCAGTACTTC
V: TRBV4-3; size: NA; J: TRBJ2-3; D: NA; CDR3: CASSQEHFNTDTQYF; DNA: TGCGCCAGCAGCCAGGAGCACTTCAACACAGATACGCAGTATTTT
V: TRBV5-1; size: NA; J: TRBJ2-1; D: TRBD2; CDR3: CASSLAAGGRGEQFF; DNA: TGCGCCAGCAGCTTGGCAGCGGGGGGGCGCGGTGAGCAGTTCTTC
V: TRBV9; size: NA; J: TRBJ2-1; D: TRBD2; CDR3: CASSPRGGGNEQFF; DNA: TGTGCCAGCAGCCCTCGGGGGGGAGGCAATGAGCAGTTCTTC
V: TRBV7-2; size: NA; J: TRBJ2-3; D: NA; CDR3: CASNRGTLTDTQYF; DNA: TGTGCCAGCAATAGGGGGACCCTCACAGATACGCAGTATTTT
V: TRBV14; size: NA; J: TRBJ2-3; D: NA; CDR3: CASSRYRQRGTDTQYF; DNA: TGTGCCAGCAGCCGTTATCGGCAGCGGGGCACAGATACGCAGTATTTT
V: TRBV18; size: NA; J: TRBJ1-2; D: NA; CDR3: CASSTSVVPKLYGYTF; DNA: TGTGCCAGCTCCACTAGTGTAGTTCCGAAACTCTATGGCTACACCTTC
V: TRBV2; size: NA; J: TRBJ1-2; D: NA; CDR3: CASSELREGYTF; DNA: TGTGCCAGCAGTGAACTGCGGGAGGGCTACACCTTC
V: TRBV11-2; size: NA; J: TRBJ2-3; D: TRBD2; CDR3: CASSLSSGGATDTQYF; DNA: TGTGCCAGCAGCTTGTCTAGCGGGGGGGCAACAGATACGCAGTATTTT
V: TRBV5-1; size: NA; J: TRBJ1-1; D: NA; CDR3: CASSLGGENTEAFF; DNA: TGCGCCAGCAGCTTGGGGGGAGAGAACACTGAAGCTTTCTTT
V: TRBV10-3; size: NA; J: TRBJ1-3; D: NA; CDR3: CANCRGAGNTIYF; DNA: TGTGCCAACTGCCGGGGGGCTGGAAACACCATATATTTT
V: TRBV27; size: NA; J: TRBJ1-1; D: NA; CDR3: CASSFRPSNTEAFF; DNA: TGTGCCAGCAGTTTTCGTCCCTCGAACACTGAAGCTTTCTTT
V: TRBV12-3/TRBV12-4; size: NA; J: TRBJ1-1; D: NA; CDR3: CASSPRSDTEAFF; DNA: TGTGCCAGCAGTCCCCGGAGTGACACTGAAGCTTTCTTT
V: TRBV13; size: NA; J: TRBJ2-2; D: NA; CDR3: CASAGLSTGELFF; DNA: TGTGCCAGCGCAGGGCTGTCGACCGGGGAGCTGTTTTTT
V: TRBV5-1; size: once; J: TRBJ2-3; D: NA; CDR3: CASSLGGRGGTDTQYF; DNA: TGCGCCAGCAGCTTGGGAGGGCGGGGAGGCACAGATACGCAGTATTTT